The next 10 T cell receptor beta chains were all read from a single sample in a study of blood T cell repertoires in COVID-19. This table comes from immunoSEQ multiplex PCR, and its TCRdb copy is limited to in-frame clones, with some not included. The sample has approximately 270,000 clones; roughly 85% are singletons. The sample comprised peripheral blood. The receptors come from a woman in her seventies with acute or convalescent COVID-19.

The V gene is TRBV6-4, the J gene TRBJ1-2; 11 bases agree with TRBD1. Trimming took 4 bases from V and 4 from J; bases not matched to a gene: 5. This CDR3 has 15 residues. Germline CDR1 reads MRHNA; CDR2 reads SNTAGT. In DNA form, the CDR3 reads TGTGCCAGCAGTGTATCCGGGACAGGGGGCTATGGCTACACCTTC. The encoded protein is CASSVSGTGGYGYTF.

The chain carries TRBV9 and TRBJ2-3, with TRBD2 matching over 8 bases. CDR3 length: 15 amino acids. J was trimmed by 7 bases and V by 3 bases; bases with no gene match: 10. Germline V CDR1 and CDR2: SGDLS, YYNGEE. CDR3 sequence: CASSGPGTRTNTQYF. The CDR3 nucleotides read TGTGCCAGCAGCGGACCCGGGACTAGGACAAATACGCAGTATTTT.

DNA of the CDR3: TGCGCCAGCAGGGAGGCAGGGCCAGCTAACTATGGCTACACCTTC. Its protein product is CASREAGPANYGYTF. The chain has TRBV10-2 and TRBJ1-2; D is possibly TRBD1 (5 bases). The CDR3 length is 15 residues. V lost 6 bases and J 0 bases, leaving 14 bases between the germline ends. The germline gives CDR1 WSHSY, CDR2 SAAADI.

The CDR3 DNA reads as TGCAGCGCCGCAGGGACTACTGTCCAAGAGACCCAGTACTTC. Its translation: CSAAGTTVQETQYF. V gene TRBV29-1 combines with J gene TRBJ2-5, with 7 bases lining up with TRBD2. Germline-derived CDR1 and CDR2 are SQVTM and ANQGSEA. CDR3 length: 14 amino acids. Losses at the gene ends were 7 bases for V and 1 base for J; bases not matched to a gene: 9.

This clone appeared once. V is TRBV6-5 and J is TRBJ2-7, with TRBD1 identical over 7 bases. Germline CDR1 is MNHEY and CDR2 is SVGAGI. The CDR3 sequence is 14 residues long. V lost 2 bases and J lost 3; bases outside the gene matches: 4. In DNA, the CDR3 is TGTGCCAGCAGTTACACGGGACAGATCTACGAGCAGTACTTC. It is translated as CASSYTGQIYEQYF.

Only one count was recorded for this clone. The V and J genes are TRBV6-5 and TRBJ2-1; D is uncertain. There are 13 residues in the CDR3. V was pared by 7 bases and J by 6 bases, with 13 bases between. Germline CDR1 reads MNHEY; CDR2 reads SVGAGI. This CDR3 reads CASNRQVRNEQFF. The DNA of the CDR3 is TGTGCCAGCAATCGACAAGTCCGCAATGAGCAGTTCTTC.

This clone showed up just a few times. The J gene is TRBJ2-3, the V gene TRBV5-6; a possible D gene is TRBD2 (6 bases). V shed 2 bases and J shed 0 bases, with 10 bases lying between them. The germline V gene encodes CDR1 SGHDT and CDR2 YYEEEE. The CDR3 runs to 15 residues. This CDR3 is CASSFAGGSTDTQYF. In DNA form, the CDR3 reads TGTGCCAGCAGCTTCGCCGGGGGTAGCACAGATACGCAGTATTTT. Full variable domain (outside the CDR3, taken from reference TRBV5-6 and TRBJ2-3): DAGVTQSPTHLIKTRGQQVTLRCSPKSGHDTVSWYQQALGQGPQFIFQYYEEEERQRGNFPDRFSGHQFPNYSSELNVNALLLGDSALYLCASSFAGGSTDTQYFGPGTRLTVL.

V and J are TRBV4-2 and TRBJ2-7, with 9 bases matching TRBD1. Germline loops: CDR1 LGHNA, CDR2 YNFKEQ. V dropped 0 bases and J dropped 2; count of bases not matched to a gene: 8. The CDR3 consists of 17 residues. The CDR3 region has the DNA TGTGCCAGCAGCCAAGATTTGGCGGGACAGGGCCCCTACGAGCAGTACTTC. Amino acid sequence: CASSQDLAGQGPYEQYF.

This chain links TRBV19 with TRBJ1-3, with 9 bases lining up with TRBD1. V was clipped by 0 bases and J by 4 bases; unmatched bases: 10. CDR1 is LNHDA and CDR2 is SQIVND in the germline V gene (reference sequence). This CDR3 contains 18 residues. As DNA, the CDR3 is TGTGCCAGTAGTATAGAGGGGGGACAGGGCCTCTGGGGAAACACCATATATTTT. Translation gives CASSIEGGQGLWGNTIYF.

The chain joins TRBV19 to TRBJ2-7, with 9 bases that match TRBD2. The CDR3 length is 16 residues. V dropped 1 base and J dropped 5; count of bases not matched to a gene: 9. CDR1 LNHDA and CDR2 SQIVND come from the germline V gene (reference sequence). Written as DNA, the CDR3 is TGTGCCAGTAGTATAGCTTGGGGGACTAGCTTCGACGAGCAGTACTTC. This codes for CASSIAWGTSFDEQYF.